This entry lists 16 T cell receptor beta chains sequenced from one sample in a study of cytomegalovirus exposure and HLA in healthy donors. Using immunoSEQ multiplex PCR, the repertoire was profiled, and TCRdb retains in-frame clones only, with some absent. The table shows fewer than 120,000 clones, with roughly 90% occurring only once. Source material: PBMCs. The receptors here all came from a woman between 25 and 40 years old in good health and CMV-seropositive.

The rearrangement uses TRBV5-8 and TRBJ2-3; 11 positions match TRBD2. The V and J ends lost 0 bases and 4 bases, in that order; junction bases with no gene match: 1. There are 15 residues in the CDR3. Germline V gives CDR1 SGHTS, CDR2 YDEGEE. The CDR3 DNA reads TGTGCCAGCAGCTTGGGACTAGCGGGGTCAGATACGCAGTATTTT. Translated: CASSLGLAGSDTQYF.

J is TRBJ1-4 and V is TRBV7-9, with no clear D. V was clipped by 2 bases and J by 9 bases, with 10 bases between them. This CDR3 spans 13 amino acids. Looked up from germline, CDR1 is SEHNR and CDR2 is FQNEAQ (reference sequence). The CDR3 nucleotides read TGTGCCAGCAGCTTAACCGAAAGCAAAAAACTGTTTTTT. Its protein product is CASSLTESKKLFF. The whole variable domain, remainder taken from reference TRBV7-9 and TRBJ1-4, is DTGVSQNPRHKITKRGQNVTFRCDPISEHNRLYWYRQTLGQGPEFLTYFQNEAQLEKSRLLSDRFSAERPKGSFSTLEIQRTEQGDSAMYLCASSLTESKKLFFGSGTQLSVL.

V and J are TRBV5-1 and TRBJ2-2; the D gene is possibly TRBD1 (6 bases). CDR1 is SGHRS and CDR2 is YFSETQ in the germline V gene. CDR3 length equals 15 residues. Trimming shortened V by 2 bases and J by 0 bases, and 8 bases separated the two germline ends. The DNA of the CDR3 is TGCGCCAGCAGCTTATCAGGGGCGAACACCGGGGAGCTGTTTTTT. Translation gives CASSLSGANTGELFF.

Worth noting for this clone: Other nucleotide sequences from this sample produce the same CDR3. This chain connects TRBV5-1 to TRBJ2-7, with 7 bases identical to TRBD1. After removal of 1 base from V and 6 bases from J, the junction contained 1 base not matched to a gene. This CDR3 is 12 amino acids long. Germline-derived CDR1 and CDR2 are SGHRS and YFSETQ. The CDR3 nucleotides are TGCGCCAGCAGCTTGAGGGGGCTCGAGCAGTACTTC. Protein sequence: CASSLRGLEQYF.

The chain carries TRBV21-1 and TRBJ2-5; the listed D gene, TRBD2, was not tested against the DNA. TRBV21-1 is a pseudogene segment. CDR3 length equals 13 residues. The chain's CDR3 is CASPRGVQETQYF. In DNA form, the CDR3 reads TGTGCCAGCCCACGGGGGGTCCAAGAGACCCAGTACTTC.

The chain couples TRBV28 to TRBJ2-5; tentative D call: TRBD1 (6 bases). The CDR3 contains 14 residues. V was clipped by 6 bases and J by 2 bases, with 13 bases between them. Germline V lookup: CDR1 MDHEN, CDR2 SYDVKM. Written as DNA, the CDR3 is TGTGCCAGCAGGGGGACGGACAGTCAAGAGACCCAGTACTTC. It codes for CASRGTDSQETQYF.

The sample holds one count of this clone. The chain links TRBV10-3 to TRBJ1-1, with D perhaps matching TRBD1 (5 bases). Trimming removed 3 bases from V and 1 base from J, with 9 bases in between. This CDR3 has 14 amino acids. CDR1 and CDR2 from the germline V gene are ENHRY and SYGVKD. The CDR3 DNA is TGTGCCATCAGTGAAGGGGTAGGGAACACTGAAGCTTTCTTT. Protein sequence: CAISEGVGNTEAFF.

The genes are TRBV5-1 and TRBJ2-7; 11 bases align to TRBD2. The CDR3 runs 15 residues. CDR1 and CDR2 (germline): SGHRS, YFSETQ. Trimming removed 5 bases from V and 2 bases from J; junction bases left unmatched: 6. The CDR3 bases are TGCGCCAGCAGGACTAGCGGGACCACAACCTACGAGCAGTACTTC. It translates to CASRTSGTTTYEQYF.

The rearrangement joins TRBV6-5 to TRBJ2-1, with 7 bases fitting TRBD1. Trimming removed 6 bases from V and 4 bases from J; junction bases left unmatched: 6. Germline values: CDR1 MNHEY, CDR2 SVGAGI. This CDR3 contains 14 residues. The CDR3 sequence: CASSRQGTYNEQFF. The CDR3 bases are TGTGCCAGCAGCCGACAGGGAACTTACAATGAGCAGTTCTTC.

The rearrangement uses TRBV4-1 and TRBJ2-7, with TRBD1 identical over 10 bases. The CDR3 sequence is 14 residues long. With V trimmed by 1 base and J by 6 bases, 3 bases remained unmatched. Germline V gene lookup returns CDR1 MGHRA and CDR2 YSYEKL. The CDR3: CASSQGGTGVEQYF. CDR3 sequence (DNA): TGCGCCAGCAGCCAAGGAGGGACAGGGGTCGAGCAGTACTTC.

This sequence joins TRBV6-6 and TRBJ1-3; 7 bases align to TRBD1. Germline CDR1 is MNHNY and CDR2 is SVGAGI (reference sequence). The V segment lost 6 bases and the J segment 0 bases; nucleotides outside the gene matches: 5. CDR3 size: 15 residues. CDR3 sequence reads: CASRGTAYSGNTIYF. CDR3 bases: TGTGCCAGCAGAGGGACAGCATACTCTGGAAACACCATATATTTT.

The CDR3 DNA follows: TGTGCCAGCAGCCGCAGCACCCCGGGCGGGAGTTGGGACGAGCAGTACTTC. It codes for CASSRSTPGGSWDEQYF. V is TRBV14 and J is TRBJ2-7, with 7 nucleotides matching TRBD2. Trimming removed 4 bases from V and 5 bases from J; junction bases left unmatched: 17. Germline CDR1 and CDR2: SGHDN and FVKESK. There are 17 residues in the CDR3.

This chain uses TRBV10-1 with TRBJ1-5, with 8 bases aligning to TRBD1. The J segment lost 3 bases and the V segment lost 6 bases, leaving 10 bases of the junction unmatched. Germline CDR1 is WNHNN and CDR2 is SYGVQD (reference sequence). The CDR3 length is 16 residues. The CDR3: CASRDPRDRYNQPQHF. CDR3 nucleotide sequence: TGCGCCAGCAGAGATCCGAGGGACAGGTACAATCAGCCCCAGCATTTT.

The chain links TRBV10-3 to TRBJ1-2, with D possibly being TRBD1 (5 bases). CDR3 size: 16 residues. The V end lost 0 bases, the J end lost 1 base, and 12 bases lay between the germline ends. Germline CDR1 and CDR2: ENHRY and SYGVKD. The CDR3 DNA follows: TGTGCCATCAGTGAGTCGGTTCCGGGGGTTAACTATGGCTACACCTTC. Translated, it gives CAISESVPGVNYGYTF.

The chain combines TRBV19 with TRBJ2-5; TRBD2 aligns across 8 bases. The J call could be wrong; TRBJ2-7 is a better fit for the DNA end. Germline assignment: CDR1 LNHDA and CDR2 SQIVND (reference sequence). This CDR3 is built from 15 residues. CDR3 region: CASSMTGSGIYEQYF. The CDR3 DNA is TGTGCCAGTAGTATGACGGGTAGCGGGATTTACGAGCAGTACTTC.

The V gene is TRBV28, the J gene TRBJ1-2; 7 bases are a match to TRBD1. The V gene end was trimmed by 5 bases and the J gene end by 4 bases; junction bases not matched to a gene: 7. The germline V gene has CDR1 MDHEN and CDR2 SYDVKM. This CDR3 comprises 14 residues. CDR3 coding DNA: TGTGCCAGCAGTATTGGGACAGCTTCCTATGGCTACACCTTC. It translates to CASSIGTASYGYTF.